The source of this T cell receptor beta chain is a study of blood T cell repertoires in COVID-19. The wider study: The cDNA or gDNA used as material had been derived from T cells, B-cell-depleted T cells, or PBMCs.

Germline CDR1 and CDR2: LNHDA and SQIVND (reference sequence). V dropped 10 bases and J dropped 4 bases, with 17 bases sitting between them. The length of the CDR3 is 14 residues. Recovery among Cohort 3 donors was established by two negative PCRs, clearance, or symptom resolution. Generated by immunoSEQ multiplex PCR, the TCRdb table keeps only in-frame clones and is missing some. The table lists about 140,000 clones, over 70% of them singletons, with about 11% in the top ten. This chain links TRBV19 with TRBJ2-1; TRBD2 is a possible D gene (6 bases). The sequencing sample was made of PBMCs or T cells enriched from blood (not recorded which). This sequence originates from a man between 60 and 75 years old who had recovered from COVID-19. This chain's CDR3 is CATAEGRWYNEQFF. CDR3 nucleotide sequence: TGTGCCACCGCGGAGGGGCGATGGTACAATGAGCAGTTCTTC.